These 24 T cell receptor beta chains were all obtained from the same sample, sequenced in a study of OX40 agonist ivuxolimab in advanced cancers. Repertoires were generated with immunoSEQ multiplex PCR, while TCRdb's copy carries only in-frame clones and drops some. The sample lists some 69,000 clones, about 88% occurring once. The sequencing here drew on CD4+ or CD8+ T cells sorted from blood, taken in a trial of the OX40 agonist ivuxolimab. The receptors originated from an adult with an advanced solid tumor such as melanoma, head and neck, liver or kidney cancer.

The chain carries TRBV4-2 and TRBJ2-5; 14 bases map to TRBD2. The CDR3 extends over 18 amino acids. Germline lookup yields CDR1 LGHNA and CDR2 YNFKEQ. V trimming: 1 base; J trimming: 0 bases; junction bases outside the gene matches: 4. This chain's CDR3 is CASSQAGTSGRDQETQYF. The CDR3 nucleotides are TGTGCCAGCAGCCAAGCAGGGACTAGCGGGAGAGACCAAGAGACCCAGTACTTC.

This clone was seen just once. This chain connects TRBV4-1 to TRBJ1-2, with D tentatively TRBD1 (5 bases). CDR1 and CDR2 (germline): MGHRA, YSYEKL. V lost 4 bases to trimming and J lost 3 bases, with 15 bases between them. The length of the CDR3 is 15 residues. The CDR3 protein is CASSREGRQDYGYTF. The DNA of the CDR3 is TGCGCCAGCAGCCGAGAGGGACGGCAAGACTATGGCTACACCTTC.

This clone was observed a handful of times. The chain recombines TRBV5-4 with TRBJ2-3, with 8 bases fitting TRBD1. Per the germline V gene, CDR1 is SGHNT and CDR2 is YYREEE (reference sequence). V lost 0 bases and J lost 14; bases outside the gene matches: 5. The CDR3 consists of 12 residues. The CDR3 sequence: CASSLDDRGRYF. The CDR3 bases are TGTGCCAGCAGCTTGGATGACAGGGGAAGGTATTTT.

V usage is TRBV19 and J usage is TRBJ2-7; 11 nucleotides agree with TRBD2. The CDR3 loop spans 15 amino acids. Germline values: CDR1 LNHDA, CDR2 SQIVND (reference sequence). The J segment lost 3 bases and the V segment lost 3 bases, leaving 4 bases of the junction unmatched. CDR3 sequence: CASSIRTSGHYEQYF. In DNA, the CDR3 is TGTGCCAGTAGTATTAGGACTAGCGGGCACTACGAGCAGTACTTC.

This clone appeared a few times. The chain has TRBV27 and TRBJ1-1; no firm D call. CDR3 length: 13 residues. V dropped 2 bases and J dropped 1 base, with 5 bases sitting between them. From germline, CDR1 is MNHEY and CDR2 SMNVEV (reference sequence). CDR3 residues: CASSLMKNTEAFF. The CDR3 DNA follows: TGTGCCAGCAGTTTAATGAAGAACACTGAAGCTTTCTTT.

The genes are TRBV5-1 and TRBJ1-5; D unclear. The CDR3 has 15 residues. Looked up from germline, CDR1 is SGHRS and CDR2 is YFSETQ. The germline V and J ends were trimmed by 0 bases and 0 bases, with 7 bases remaining between them. This chain's CDR3 is CASSLGENSNQPQHF. CDR3 DNA sequence: TGCGCCAGCAGCTTGGGAGAAAATAGCAATCAGCCCCAGCATTTT.

Regarding this clone: This sample also contains other DNA sequences that code for the same CDR3. This chain uses TRBV18 with TRBJ2-7, with TRBD2 identical over 8 bases. CDR3 length: 15 residues. Germline V CDR1 and CDR2: KGHSH, LQKENI. V was clipped by 3 bases and J by 2 bases; unmatched bases: 6. As DNA, the CDR3 is TGTGCCAGCTCACCCCCAGCGGGAGCTGCCTACGAGCAGTACTTC. Protein product: CASSPPAGAAYEQYF. Complete variable domain (other parts from reference TRBV18 and TRBJ2-7): NAGVMQNPRHLVRRRGQEARLRCSPMKGHSHVYWYRQLPEEGLKFMVYLQKENIIDESGMPKERFSAEFPKEGPSILRIQQVVRGDSAAYFCASSPPAGAAYEQYFGPGTRLTVT.

The chain carries TRBV11-3 and TRBJ2-1, with D hard to call. Trimming stripped 2 bases from V and 9 bases from J, with 5 bases between. Looked up from germline, CDR1 is SGHNT and CDR2 is YENEEA. The CDR3 has 11 amino acids. This CDR3 is CASSLYGEQFF. In DNA, the CDR3 is TGTGCCAGCAGCTTATATGGTGAGCAGTTCTTC.

The chain joins TRBV2 to TRBJ2-2, with TRBD2 matching over 8 bases. This CDR3 has 18 residues. Germline V gene lookup returns CDR1 SNHLY and CDR2 FYNNEI. The V and J ends lost 4 bases and 2 bases, in that order; junction bases with no gene match: 12. This CDR3 is CASSVVSGRFSNTGELFF. CDR3 nucleotide sequence: TGTGCCAGCAGTGTTGTCAGCGGGAGATTCTCAAACACCGGGGAGCTGTTTTTT.

This clone was seen just once. The J gene is TRBJ1-2, the V gene TRBV5-6; 8 bases fit TRBD1. Germline values: CDR1 SGHDT, CDR2 YYEEEE. V trimming: 1 base; J trimming: 8 bases; junction bases outside the gene matches: 4. The CDR3 totals 13 residues. Here the CDR3 reads CASSLRQGYGYTF. CDR3 nucleotide sequence: TGTGCCAGCAGCTTGAGACAGGGGTACGGCTACACCTTC. The full variable domain, rest sourced from reference TRBV5-6 and TRBJ1-2, is DAGVTQSPTHLIKTRGQQVTLRCSPKSGHDTVSWYQQALGQGPQFIFQYYEEEERQRGNFPDRFSGHQFPNYSSELNVNALLLGDSALYLCASSLRQGYGYTFGSGTRLTVV.

This clone was found a few times. The rearrangement joins TRBV5-6 to TRBJ1-2; TRBD1 agrees at 7 bases. V lost 4 bases, J lost 7 bases, and 10 bases stayed unmatched. The CDR3 covers 14 residues. Germline CDR1 and CDR2: SGHDT and YYEEEE. The CDR3 bases are TGTGCCAGCAGCCCCCGGCAGGGGGTGGGTGGCTACACCTTC. It specifies CASSPRQGVGGYTF.

This clone was found once. This rearrangement joins TRBV28 to TRBJ1-5; 8 nucleotides agree with TRBD1. After removal of 4 bases from V and 5 bases from J, the junction contained 10 bases not matched to a gene. CDR1 is MDHEN and CDR2 is SYDVKM in the germline V gene. CDR3 length equals 16 residues. Here the CDR3 reads CASSSPNTGGDQPQHF. CDR3 bases: TGTGCCAGCAGTTCACCAAACACAGGGGGTGATCAGCCCCAGCATTTT.

This chain uses TRBV6-6 with TRBJ1-4, with 10 bases fitting TRBD1. The J segment lost 13 bases and the V segment lost 2 bases, leaving 7 bases of the junction unmatched. The CDR3 sequence is 14 residues long. In germline, CDR1 is MNHNY, CDR2 SVGAGI (reference sequence). CDR3 nucleotide sequence: TGTGCCAGCAGTTACGGACCGGGACAGGGGTTACTGTTTTTT. It is translated as CASSYGPGQGLLFF.

Of note for this clone: Given a far larger clone just one base away, this is likely a sequencing read error. This specimen includes other DNA sequences encoding the same CDR3. The rearrangement links TRBV6-6 to TRBJ1-1; D gene uncertain. The length of the CDR3 is 13 residues. V was shortened by 5 bases and J by 3 bases, with 10 bases between the two germline ends. Germline V gives CDR1 MNHNY, CDR2 SVGAGI (reference sequence). CDR3 nucleotide sequence: TGTGCCAGCAGTCCACGGGGTGACACTGAAGCTTTCTTT. Encoded protein: CASSPRGDTEAFF.

This chain uses TRBV7-3 with TRBJ2-2; D is ambiguous. The CDR3 has 13 residues. Between the trimmed V and J ends, which lost 5 bases and 7 bases, there was a span of 11 bases. Germline CDR1 SGHTA, CDR2 FQGTGA. The CDR3 region is CASSPVFSGELFF. Written as DNA, the CDR3 is TGTGCCAGCAGCCCGGTTTTTAGCGGGGAGCTGTTTTTT.

This chain uses TRBV7-2 with TRBJ2-2, with D tentatively TRBD2 (5 bases). V dropped 5 bases and J dropped 6 bases, with 16 bases sitting between them. Germline CDR1 SGHTA, CDR2 FQGNSA. CDR3 size: 15 residues. CDR3 in DNA: TGTGCCAGCAGCATCTCTGCGGGTGCACCCGGGGAGCTGTTTTTT. Protein sequence: CASSISAGAPGELFF. The full variable domain, rest sourced from reference TRBV7-2 and TRBJ2-2, is GAGVSQSPSNKVTEKGKDVELRCDPISGHTALYWYRQSLGQGLEFLIYFQGNSAPDKSGLPSDRFSAERTGGSVSTLTIQRTQQEDSAVYLCASSISAGAPGELFFGEGSRLTVL.

The chain uses TRBV9 and TRBJ1-1; TRBD1 is a possible D gene (5 bases). The CDR3 sequence is 14 residues long. V was pared by 6 bases and J by 1 base, with 13 bases between. Germline values: CDR1 SGDLS, CDR2 YYNGEE. The CDR3 is CASNPGLANTEAFF. The CDR3 region has the DNA TGTGCCAGCAACCCGGGACTCGCGAACACTGAAGCTTTCTTT.

The rearrangement joins TRBV18 to TRBJ2-6; D assignment may be TRBD1 or TRBD2 (5 bases each). Trimming took 3 bases from V and 2 from J, leaving 5 bases between them. The CDR3 is 14 amino acids. CDR1 KGHSH and CDR2 LQKENI come from the germline V gene. CDR3 sequence (DNA): TGTGCCAGCTCACCGGGGGCTGGGGCCAACGTCCTGACTTTC. This encodes CASSPGAGANVLTF.

The sample holds one count of this clone. The chain carries TRBV6-5 and TRBJ1-2, with D unresolved. Looked up from germline, CDR1 is MNHEY and CDR2 is SVGAGI. With 2 bases removed from V and 6 bases from J, the gap between germline ends came to 10 bases. CDR3 length: 13 amino acids. The CDR3 region has the DNA TGTGCCAGCAGTTACGATAGGGTTGATGGCTACACCTTC. Translated: CASSYDRVDGYTF.

This clone was seen once. The chain combines TRBV7-2 with TRBJ2-5; 8 nucleotides align to TRBD2. CDR1 and CDR2 (germline): SGHTA, FQGNSA. J lost 5 bases, V lost 5 bases, and 10 bases had no gene match. CDR3 length equals 15 residues. The CDR3 nucleotides read TGTGCCAGCAGCCTAGTGGGGCGGGGGGATGAGACCCAGTACTTC. Translated: CASSLVGRGDETQYF.

The J gene is TRBJ1-1, the V gene TRBV6-1; D might be TRBD1 (6 bases). Germline-derived CDR1 and CDR2 are MNHNS and SASEGT. V shed 8 bases and J shed 5 bases, with 15 bases lying between them. The CDR3 length is 13 residues. The CDR3 sequence: CASYTTGRTEAFF. The CDR3 nucleotides are TGTGCCAGCTACACTACAGGGAGGACTGAAGCTTTCTTT.

The rearrangement links TRBV9 to TRBJ2-5; 11 bases are shared with TRBD2. The DNA end is more similar to TRBJ2-7, so the J call may be wrong. Germline V CDR1 and CDR2: SGDLS, YYNGEE. This CDR3 is built from 17 residues. The CDR3: CASSANEGTSGSYEQYF. In nucleotides, the CDR3 is TGTGCCAGCAGCGCAAACGAAGGGACTAGCGGATCCTACGAGCAGTACTTC.

The chain employs TRBV5-1 and TRBJ2-5, with D possibly matching TRBD1 (7 bases). Germline CDR1 reads SGHRS; CDR2 reads YFSETQ. The CDR3 is 16 residues long. Trimming removed 4 bases from V and 4 bases from J, with 20 bases in between. The CDR3 protein is CASSRGTATLGETQYF. The CDR3, as DNA: TGCGCCAGCAGCCGCGGGACAGCCACTTTAGGAGAGACCCAGTACTTC.

The chain has TRBV10-1 and TRBJ2-3; D gene unclear. Trimming stripped 5 bases from V and 2 bases from J, with 8 bases between. CDR1 and CDR2 (germline): WNHNN, SYGVQD (reference sequence). The CDR3 loop spans 13 amino acids. The CDR3 sequence is CASSPGPTDTQYF. The CDR3, as DNA: TGCGCCAGCAGTCCGGGTCCCACAGATACGCAGTATTTT.